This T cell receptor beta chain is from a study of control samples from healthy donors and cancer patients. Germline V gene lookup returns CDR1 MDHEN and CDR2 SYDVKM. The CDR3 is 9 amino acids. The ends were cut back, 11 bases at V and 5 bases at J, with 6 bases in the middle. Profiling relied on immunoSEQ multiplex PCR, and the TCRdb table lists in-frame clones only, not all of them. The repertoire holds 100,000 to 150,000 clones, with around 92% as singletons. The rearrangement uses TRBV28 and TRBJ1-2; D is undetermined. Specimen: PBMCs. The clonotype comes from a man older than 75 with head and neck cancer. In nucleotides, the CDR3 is TGTGCCGCGGGGTATGGCTACACCTTC. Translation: CAAGYGYTF.